Listed below are T cell receptor beta chains from one sample, sequenced in a study of blood T cell repertoires in COVID-19. Here immunoSEQ multiplex PCR was the method, and the copy in TCRdb shows in-frame clones only, minus some. The top ten hold more than 0.95% of the sample, which has about 430,000 clones, 80% to 90% seen once. Sample: PBMCs or T cells enriched from blood (not recorded which). Receptor source: a man under 40 who had recovered from COVID-19. Each CDR3 is given with its conserved first and last residue. Each record gives: J gene, V gene, D gene, clone size, CDR3 protein, CDR3 DNA. D genes are given only for firm matches. Expanded clones are given a class, and other clones once, few, many or no size at all.

J gene: TRBJ1-4
V gene: TRBV2
D gene: TRBD1
clone size: NA
CDR3 protein: CASSRAGGLGLFF
CDR3 DNA: TGTGCCAGCAGTCGGGCAGGGGGCTTAGGACTGTTTTTT

J gene: TRBJ2-1
V gene: TRBV5-1
D gene: TRBD1
clone size: NA
CDR3 protein: CASSWTGEAYNEQFF
CDR3 DNA: TGCGCCAGCAGCTGGACAGGGGAAGCCTACAATGAGCAGTTCTTC

J gene: TRBJ1-1
V gene: TRBV7-9
D gene: TRBD1
clone size: NA
CDR3 protein: CASSPRGGTGGTRNTEAFF
CDR3 DNA: TGTGCCAGCAGCCCTCGAGGCGGGACAGGGGGCACCCGGAACACTGAAGCTTTCTTT

J gene: TRBJ1-1
V gene: TRBV18
D gene: NA
clone size: NA
CDR3 protein: CASSPTTDADTEAFF
CDR3 DNA: TGTGCCAGCTCACCTACAACGGATGCGGACACTGAAGCTTTCTTT

J gene: TRBJ1-3
V gene: TRBV5-6
D gene: TRBD1
clone size: NA
CDR3 protein: CASSLTGVLSGNTIYF
CDR3 DNA: TGTGCCAGCAGCTTGACAGGGGTTCTCTCTGGAAACACCATATATTTT

J gene: TRBJ2-3
V gene: TRBV30
D gene: TRBD2
clone size: once
CDR3 protein: CAWSRGLRLAGVEITDTQYF
CDR3 DNA: TGTGCCTGGAGTAGGGGTTTGCGACTAGCGGGAGTCGAAATCACAGATACGCAGTATTTT

J gene: TRBJ2-5
V gene: TRBV28
D gene: NA
clone size: NA
CDR3 protein: CASGVAAQETQYF
CDR3 DNA: TGTGCCAGCGGAGTCGCAGCACAAGAGACCCAGTACTTC

J gene: TRBJ1-2
V gene: TRBV7-9
D gene: TRBD1
clone size: once
CDR3 protein: CASSLQGSGTEYGYTF
CDR3 DNA: TGTGCCAGCAGCTTACAAGGATCTGGGACAGAGTATGGCTACACCTTC

J gene: TRBJ1-1
V gene: TRBV7-8
D gene: NA
clone size: NA
CDR3 protein: CASSLAQGNTEAFF
CDR3 DNA: TGTGCCAGCAGCTTAGCGCAGGGTAACACTGAAGCTTTCTTT

J gene: TRBJ1-5
V gene: TRBV12-5
D gene: TRBD1
clone size: few
CDR3 protein: CASGMGQAYSNQPQHF
CDR3 DNA: TGTGCTAGTGGCATGGGACAGGCATATAGCAATCAGCCCCAGCATTTT

J gene: TRBJ2-1
V gene: TRBV7-6
D gene: NA
clone size: NA
CDR3 protein: CASSYSGADEQFF
CDR3 DNA: TGTGCCAGCAGCTACAGTGGGGCGGATGAGCAGTTCTTC

J gene: TRBJ2-5
V gene: TRBV11-2
D gene: NA
clone size: NA
CDR3 protein: CASSLDGVTQYF
CDR3 DNA: TGTGCCAGCAGCTTAGATGGAGTGACCCAGTACTTC

J gene: TRBJ2-6
V gene: TRBV28
D gene: NA
clone size: NA
CDR3 protein: CASSLPWASGANVLTF
CDR3 DNA: TGTGCCAGCAGTTTACCTTGGGCCTCTGGGGCCAACGTCCTGACTTTC

J gene: TRBJ2-3
V gene: TRBV29-1
D gene: TRBD2
clone size: NA
CDR3 protein: CSGIDSGRAGTQYF
CDR3 DNA: TGCAGCGGCATAGATAGCGGGAGGGCCGGTACGCAGTATTTT

J gene: TRBJ1-1
V gene: TRBV10-1
D gene: NA
clone size: once
CDR3 protein: CASSESRGGNTEAFF
CDR3 DNA: TGCGCCAGCAGTGAGTCGAGGGGAGGGAACACTGAAGCTTTCTTT